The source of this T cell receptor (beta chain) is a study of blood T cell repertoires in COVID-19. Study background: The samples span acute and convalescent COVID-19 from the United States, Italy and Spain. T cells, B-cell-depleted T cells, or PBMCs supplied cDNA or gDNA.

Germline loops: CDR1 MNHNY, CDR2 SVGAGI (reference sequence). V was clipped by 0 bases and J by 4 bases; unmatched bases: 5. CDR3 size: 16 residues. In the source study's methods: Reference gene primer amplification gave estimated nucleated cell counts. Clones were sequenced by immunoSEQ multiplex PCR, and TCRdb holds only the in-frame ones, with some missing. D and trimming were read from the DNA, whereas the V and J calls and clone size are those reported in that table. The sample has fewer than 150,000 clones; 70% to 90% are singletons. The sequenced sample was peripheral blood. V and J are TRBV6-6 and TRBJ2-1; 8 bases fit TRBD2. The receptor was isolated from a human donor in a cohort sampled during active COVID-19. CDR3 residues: CASSYSRGGRYNEQFF. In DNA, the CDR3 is TGTGCCAGCAGTTACTCTCGGGGGGGCCGTTACAATGAGCAGTTCTTC.